This TCR beta chain was captured in a study of PD-L1 blockade in urothelial cancer. Profiling relied on immunoSEQ multiplex PCR, and the TCRdb table lists in-frame clones only, not all of them. The table lists approximately 32,000 clones, over 70% of them singletons, with approximately 3.6% in the top ten. Germline V gene data show CDR1 as MDHEN and CDR2 as SYDVKM. This CDR3 is built from 20 residues. J gave up 3 bases and V 6 bases, and 17 bases lay outside the gene matches. The specimen was PBMCs, collected around atezolizumab (anti-PD-L1) treatment. The chain combines TRBV28 with TRBJ1-4; 12 nucleotides match TRBD1. This receptor was identified in a man aged 65 to 79 with urothelial cancer. For the CDR3, the DNA is TGTGCCAGCAGCATGATGCCCGGGACAGGGGGCGCTAGGGCTAATGAAAAACTGTTTTTT. This encodes CASSMMPGTGGARANEKLFF.